This TCR beta chain originates from a study of post-analysis software for immune sequencing data. Carried by the TCR beta cDNA libraries were unique molecular identifiers. MiXCR was run by TCRdb on the PCR reads, yielding one entry per CDR3 protein. This table has about 770,000 distinct CDR3 sequences, about half appearing once. The germline CDR1 and CDR2 sequences are MNHEY and SVGAGI. Trimming removed 5 bases from V and 0 bases from J, with 4 bases in between. The length of the CDR3 is 12 residues. Whole-study findings and limits: Several TRBV segments, TRBV5-6, TRBV5-1 and TRBV20-1 among them, were found more frequent in patients than controls.

On this clonotype itself: Its antigen is unknown.

The chain employs TRBV6-5 and TRBJ1-2, with D uncertain. The sequenced sample was blood. The sequence derives from a girl aged 5-17 years with multiple sclerosis. The DNA for the CDR3 is TGTGCCAGCAGTATCGCTAACTATGGCTACACCTTC. Translating it yields CASSIANYGYTF.